The following is a TCR beta chain sequence with its context. This clone was detected a few times. The antigen it recognizes is unknown. No per-base quality is available; no much larger clone lies one base away. The time point label on this specimen signifies: baseline before first vaccination. The vaccinee samples were drawn from two UK trials, COV001 and COV002, one of which was a single-blind randomized controlled phase 2/3 trial testing AZD1222 (ChAdOx1 nCoV-19) in healthy adults. Trial participant PBMC samples were collected at day 0 and day 28 after the second dose for TCRbeta chain sequencing. This specimen comes from a study of T cell responses to AZD1222 COVID-19 vaccine (dated by TCRdb to the early 2020s). At the level of the whole study: AZD1222 recipients given second doses at about 4 weeks or at about 12 weeks were pooled, since spike-specific TCR depth and breadth were not found to differ between the two schedules. Trial participants were enrolled by age into subgroups of 18-55, 56-69 and 70-plus years, and about 150, 27 and 61 TCR-sequenced participants, respectively, were included in these subgroups. TCR sequencing was performed for about 250 trial participants, of whom 207 were given two doses of AZD1222 and some 25 were given two doses of MenACWY control vaccine. Study-level results and caveats: The whole spike protein was spanned by vaccine-associated CD4 TCRs, and dominant responses were seen in regions 160-218 and 743-854. Most participants were white British and females outnumbered males, and the authors suggested that clonal diversity may have been underestimated. Epitopes outside the regions mutated in the B.1.351 and B.1.1.7 variants were reportedly recognized by nearly half of the unique spike-specific TCRs. No day 14 peak-response samples were available, so repertoires were characterized only after the peak T cell response. Only 5 to 7 AZD1222 recipients were SARS-CoV-2 seropositive at baseline, limiting conclusions about previously exposed vaccinees. A significant rise in spike-specific TCR breadth and depth was observed after two AZD1222 doses relative to day 0 and relative to MenACWY recipients. In the small 56-69-year group, the increase in depth fell short of significance, most likely because of low power.

The CDR3 regions of human TCRbeta chains were analyzed by immunosequencing. The paper's data handling went like this. TCRs in the repertoires were matched against a reference library of SARS-CoV-2-specific TCRs that had been generated with the MIRA antigen-specificity platform. Breadth was defined as the fraction of unique TCRs that were SARS-CoV-2-associated, and depth was defined as the fraction of total T cells that were SARS-CoV-2-associated. Each spike-specific TCR was assigned to its reactive spike region and to a CD4 or CD8 class using the MIRA data. Log10-transformed breadth and depth values were compared by one-way ANOVA with Sidak's multiple comparisons tests. The immuneACCESS repertoire file appears here via TCRdb, limited to in-frame rearrangements. These files lack a portion of the clones; in checked studies, under half of the deficit traces to unresolved V genes, and the cause of the others is not known. The V and J calls and clone size were taken over from that table, and D and trimming were inferred from the DNA. Present in this sample are tens of thousands of clones, 80% of which were seen just once. The top ten clones comprise around 20% of the sample.

Taken from cysteine to phenylalanine, the CDR3 has 15 residues. Of all the DNA, just the CDR3 is kept, 45 bases in frame from base 1. Relative to germline, V is missing 7 bases and J is missing 4 bases, with 10 bases of the junction outside any gene match. The germline V gene encodes CDR1 MNHEY and CDR2 SVGAGI. The chain uses TRBV6-5 and TRBJ1-5; 7 bases in the middle match TRBD1. This TCR was recovered from an adult in good health. Sequenced here: peripheral blood, sampled on day 0 of AZD1222 vaccination. The CDR3 region has the sequence CASNWGTAINQPQHF. Read as DNA, the sequence is TGTGCCAGCAATTGGGGGACAGCGATAAATCAGCCCCAGCATTTT.